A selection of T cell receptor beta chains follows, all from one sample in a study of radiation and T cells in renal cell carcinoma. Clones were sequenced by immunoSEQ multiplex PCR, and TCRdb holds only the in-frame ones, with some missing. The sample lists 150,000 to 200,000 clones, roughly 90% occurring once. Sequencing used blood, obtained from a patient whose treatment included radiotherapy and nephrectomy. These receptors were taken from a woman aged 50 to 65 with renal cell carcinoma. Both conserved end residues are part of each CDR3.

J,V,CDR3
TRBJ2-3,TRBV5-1,CASSLDSGSTDTQYF
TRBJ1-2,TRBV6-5,CASSERGQAYGYTF
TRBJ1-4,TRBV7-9,CASSLQGLTNEKLFF
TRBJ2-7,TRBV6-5,CASSSQGLTYEQYF
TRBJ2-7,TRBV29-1,CSPERGASYEQYF
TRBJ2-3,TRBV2,CASSDPLGRQKPDTQYF
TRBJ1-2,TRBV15,CATSKGPGQGNYGYTF
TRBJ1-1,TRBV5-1,CASSWGSMNTEAFF
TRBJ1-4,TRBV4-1,CASSQDSRREKLFF
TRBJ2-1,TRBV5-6,CASSLVPGGVYNEQFF
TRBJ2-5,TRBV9,CASSVRDALGETQYF
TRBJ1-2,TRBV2,CASRGIWAYYGYTF
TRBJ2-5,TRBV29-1,CSVVSGEETQYF
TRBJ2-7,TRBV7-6,CASSSLPGQSYEQYF
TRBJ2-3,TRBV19,CASGPRQGATDTQYF
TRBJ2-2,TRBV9,CASSVDGLPGGELFF
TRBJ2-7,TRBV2,CASTSSADEQYF
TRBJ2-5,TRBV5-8,CASSLVFLLGTQQETQYF
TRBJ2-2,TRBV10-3,CAISDNPGELFF
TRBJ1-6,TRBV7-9,CASSTTGENSPLHF
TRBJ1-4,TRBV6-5,CASRGTGTANEKLFF
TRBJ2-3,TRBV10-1,CASSGGGSTDTQYF
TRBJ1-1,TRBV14,CASSRRWNTEAFF
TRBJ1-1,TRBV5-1,CASTQGAFAEAFF
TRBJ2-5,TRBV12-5,CASGSPGTGRSETQYF
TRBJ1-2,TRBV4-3,CASSQLTGQGGYGYTF
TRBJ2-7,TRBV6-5,CASTPGPQGAYEQYF
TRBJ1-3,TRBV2,CASSQTGNTIYF
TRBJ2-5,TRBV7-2,CASSLASRVQETQYF
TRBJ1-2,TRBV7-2,CASSLDRTNYGYTF
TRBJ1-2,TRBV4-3,CASSQDRSDYGYTF
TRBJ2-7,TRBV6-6,CASNDSGGTAYEQYF
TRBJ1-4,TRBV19,CASSIVGTTNEKLFF
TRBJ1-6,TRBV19,CASSKEGLEGSPLHF
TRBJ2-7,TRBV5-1,CASSLTQGSYEQYF
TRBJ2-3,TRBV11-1,CASSTQRDTDTQYF
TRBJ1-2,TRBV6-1,CAVGVPSYGYTF
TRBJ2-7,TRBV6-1,CASKLAAAYEQYF
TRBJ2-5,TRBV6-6,CASSTTSGRTKETQYF
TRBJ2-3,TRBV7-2,CASSLQAGDTDTQYF
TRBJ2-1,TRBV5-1,CASSLATGSYNEQFF
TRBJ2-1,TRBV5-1,CASSLEAGAYNEQFF
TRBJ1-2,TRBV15,CATSTGGADYGYTF
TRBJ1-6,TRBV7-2,CASSVDNLPNSPLHF
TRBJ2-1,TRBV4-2,CASSQDLVGVYAEQFF
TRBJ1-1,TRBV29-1,CSVGGSPNTEAFF
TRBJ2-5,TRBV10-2,CASSEVQGMQTQYF
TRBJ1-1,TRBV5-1,CASSLEGAMGNEAFF
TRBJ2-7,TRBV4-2,CASSQDPSGRTYEQYF
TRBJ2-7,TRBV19,CASSEFTGPGEAYEQYF
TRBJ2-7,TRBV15,CATSRDRGQPYEQYF
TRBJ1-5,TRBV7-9,CASSSAASFRAQHF
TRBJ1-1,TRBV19,CASSITRNTEAFF
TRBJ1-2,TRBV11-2,CASSQRESNYGYTF
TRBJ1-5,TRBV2,CASGDWVRAQHF
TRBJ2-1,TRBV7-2,CASSSSGQYNEQFF
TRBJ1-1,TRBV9,CASSVVSTGDTEAFF
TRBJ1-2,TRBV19,CASSIEGARRYGYTF
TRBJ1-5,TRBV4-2,CASSQFGQSNQPQHF
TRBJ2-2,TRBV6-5,CASSSRGGELFF